This T cell receptor beta chain was retrieved from a study of cytomegalovirus exposure and HLA in healthy donors. Study as a whole: Approximately 85 million unique TCRs from HLA-typed donors made up an early data release. 81% of more than 300 genotyped donors fell in the Caucasian-associated ancestry cluster.

A note on this clone: Its antigen is not identified.

Primers: 60 Vbeta forward and 13 Jbeta reverse. Profiling relied on immunoSEQ multiplex PCR, and the TCRdb table lists in-frame clones only, not all of them. The sample shows 95,000 to 100,000 clones, about 80% of them seen only once. Study conclusions and caveats: Analysis was carried out at a later point, and it linked a missense DCLRE1C variant to TCR beta V- and J-gene trimming. Based on reports, TCR beta sequences accurately predicted HLA-A and HLA-B alleles for most subjects.

Material for sequencing was PBMCs. The source of this sequence is a man between 35 and 55 years old in good health and CMV-seronegative.

The CDR3, as DNA: TGTGCCAGCTCACCACGGGGACGGGGGACCACACACTATTTT. It is translated as CASSPRGRGTTHYF. This chain links TRBV18 with TRBJ2-3, with D possibly being TRBD2 (6 bases). The CDR3 has 14 residues. Trimming took off 1 base at V and 15 bases at J, with 20 bases between the two ends. Germline V lookup: CDR1 KGHSH, CDR2 LQKENI. Variable domain in full (rest from reference TRBV18 and TRBJ2-3): NAGVMQNPRHLVRRRGQEARLRCSPMKGHSHVYWYRQLPEEGLKFMVYLQKENIIDESGMPKERFSAEFPKEGPSILRIQQVVRGDSAAYFCASSPRGRGTTHYFGPGTRLTVL.